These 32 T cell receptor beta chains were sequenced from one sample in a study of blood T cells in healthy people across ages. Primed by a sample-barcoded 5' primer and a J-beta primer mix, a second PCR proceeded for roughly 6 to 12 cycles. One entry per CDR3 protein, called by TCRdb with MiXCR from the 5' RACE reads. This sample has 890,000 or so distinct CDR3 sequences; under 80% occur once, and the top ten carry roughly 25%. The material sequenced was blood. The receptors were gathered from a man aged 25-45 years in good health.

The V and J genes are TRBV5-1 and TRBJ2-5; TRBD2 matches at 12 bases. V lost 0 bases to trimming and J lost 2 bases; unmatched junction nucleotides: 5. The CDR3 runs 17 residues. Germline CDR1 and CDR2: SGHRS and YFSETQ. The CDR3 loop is CASSLGFGTSGQETQYF. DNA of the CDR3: TGCGCCAGCAGCTTGGGATTTGGGACTAGCGGGCAAGAGACCCAGTACTTC.

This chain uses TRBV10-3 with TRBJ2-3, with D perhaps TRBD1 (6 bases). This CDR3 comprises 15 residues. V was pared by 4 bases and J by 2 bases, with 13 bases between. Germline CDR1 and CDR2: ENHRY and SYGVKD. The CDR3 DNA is TGTGCCATCAGTGCCCGGGACACCGCCACAGATACGCAGTATTTT. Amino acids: CAISARDTATDTQYF.

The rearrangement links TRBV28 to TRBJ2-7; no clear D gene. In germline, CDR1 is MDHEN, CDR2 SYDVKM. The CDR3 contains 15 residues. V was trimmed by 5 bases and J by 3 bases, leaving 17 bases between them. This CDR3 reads CASSIPYADGYEQYF. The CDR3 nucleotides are TGTGCCAGCAGTATCCCCTATGCGGACGGCTACGAGCAGTACTTC.

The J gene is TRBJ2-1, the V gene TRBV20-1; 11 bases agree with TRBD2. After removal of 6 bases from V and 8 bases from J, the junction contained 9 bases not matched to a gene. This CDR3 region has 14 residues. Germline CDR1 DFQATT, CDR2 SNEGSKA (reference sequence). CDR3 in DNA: TGCAGTGCAAGTAGCGGGGGGGTCCTGGATGAGCAGTTCTTC. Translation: CSASSGGVLDEQFF.

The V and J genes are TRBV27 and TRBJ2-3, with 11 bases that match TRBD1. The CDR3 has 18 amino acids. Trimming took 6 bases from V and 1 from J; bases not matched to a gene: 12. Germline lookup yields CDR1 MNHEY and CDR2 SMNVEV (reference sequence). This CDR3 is CASSPGQGVKVGTDTQYF. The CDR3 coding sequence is TGTGCCAGCAGCCCGGGACAGGGGGTAAAAGTCGGCACAGATACGCAGTATTTT.

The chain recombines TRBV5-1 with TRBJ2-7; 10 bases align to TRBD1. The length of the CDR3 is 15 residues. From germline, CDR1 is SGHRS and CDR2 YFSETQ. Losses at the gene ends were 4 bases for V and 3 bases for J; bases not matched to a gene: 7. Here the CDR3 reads CASSVVGDRGYEQYF. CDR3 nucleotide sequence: TGCGCCAGCAGCGTTGTTGGGGACAGGGGCTACGAGCAGTACTTC.

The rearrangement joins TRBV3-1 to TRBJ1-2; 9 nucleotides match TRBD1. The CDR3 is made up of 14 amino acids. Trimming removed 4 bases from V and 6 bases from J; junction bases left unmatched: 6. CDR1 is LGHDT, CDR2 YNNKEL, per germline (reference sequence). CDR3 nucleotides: TGTGCCAGCAGCCCTCGGACAGGGGAGCATGGCTACACCTTC. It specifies CASSPRTGEHGYTF.

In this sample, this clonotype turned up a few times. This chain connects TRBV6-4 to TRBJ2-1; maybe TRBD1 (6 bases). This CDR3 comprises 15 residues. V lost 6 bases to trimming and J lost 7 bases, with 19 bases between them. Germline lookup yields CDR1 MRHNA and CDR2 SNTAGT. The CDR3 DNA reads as TGTGCCAGCAGCCTCGTTCCACAGGGAACTAATGAGCAGTTCTTC. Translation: CASSLVPQGTNEQFF.

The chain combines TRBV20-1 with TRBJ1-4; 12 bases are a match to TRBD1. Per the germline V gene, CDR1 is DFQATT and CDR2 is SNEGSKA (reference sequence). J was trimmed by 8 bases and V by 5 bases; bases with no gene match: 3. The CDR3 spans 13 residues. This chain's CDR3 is CSAGTGGGEKLFF. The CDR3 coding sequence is TGCAGTGCTGGGACAGGGGGCGGGGAAAAACTGTTTTTT.

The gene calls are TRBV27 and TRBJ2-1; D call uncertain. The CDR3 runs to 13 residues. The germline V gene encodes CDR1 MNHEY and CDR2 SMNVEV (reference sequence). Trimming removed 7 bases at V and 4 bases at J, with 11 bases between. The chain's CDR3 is CASTAYPYNEQFF. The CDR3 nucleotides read TGTGCCAGCACCGCGTATCCTTACAATGAGCAGTTCTTC.

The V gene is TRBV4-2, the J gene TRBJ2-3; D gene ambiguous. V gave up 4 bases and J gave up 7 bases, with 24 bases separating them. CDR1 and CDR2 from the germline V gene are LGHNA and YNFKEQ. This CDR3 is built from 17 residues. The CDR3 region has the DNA TGTGCCAGCAGCCCCCGATTAGCAGGCGGCGACTTTTATACGCAGTATTTT. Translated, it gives CASSPRLAGGDFYTQYF.

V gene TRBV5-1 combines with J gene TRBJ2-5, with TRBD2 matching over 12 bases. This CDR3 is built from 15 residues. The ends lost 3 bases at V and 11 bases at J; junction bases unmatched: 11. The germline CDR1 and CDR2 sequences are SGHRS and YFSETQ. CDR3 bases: TGCGCCAGCAGCTCCCCTAGCGGGGGGGCCTCTGAGCAGTACTTC. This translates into CASSSPSGGASEQYF. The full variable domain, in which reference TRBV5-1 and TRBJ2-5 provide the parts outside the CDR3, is KAGVTQTPRYLIKTRGQQVTLSCSPISGHRSVSWYQQTPGQGLQFLFEYFSETQRNKGNFPGRFSGRQFSNSRSEMNVSTLELGDSALYLCASSSPSGGASEQYFGPGTRLLVL.

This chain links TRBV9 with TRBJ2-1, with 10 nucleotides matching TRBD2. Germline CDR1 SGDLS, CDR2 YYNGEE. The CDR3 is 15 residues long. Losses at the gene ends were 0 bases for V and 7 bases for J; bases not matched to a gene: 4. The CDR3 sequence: CASSVAIAGGNEQFF. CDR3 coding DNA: TGTGCCAGCAGCGTAGCGATAGCGGGGGGTAATGAGCAGTTCTTC. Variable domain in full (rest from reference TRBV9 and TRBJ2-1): DSGVTQTPKHLITATGQRVTLRCSPRSGDLSVYWYQQSLDQGLQFLIQYYNGEERAKGNILERFSAQQFPDLHSELNLSSLELGDSALYFCASSVAIAGGNEQFFGPGTRLTVL.

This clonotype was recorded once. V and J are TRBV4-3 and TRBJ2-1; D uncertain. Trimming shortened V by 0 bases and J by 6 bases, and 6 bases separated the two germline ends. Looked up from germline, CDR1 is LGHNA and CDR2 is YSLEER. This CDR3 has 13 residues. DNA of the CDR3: TGCGCCAGCAGCCAAGAAGCGTTCAATGAGCAGTTCTTC. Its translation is CASSQEAFNEQFF.

The CDR3 protein is CASSFMGLKQETQYF. The CDR3 coding sequence is TGTGCCAGCAGCTTTATGGGACTCAAACAAGAGACCCAGTACTTC. The chain links TRBV7-2 to TRBJ2-5; weak D call: TRBD2 (6 bases). CDR1 and CDR2 from the germline V gene are SGHTA and FQGNSA. The CDR3 consists of 15 residues. The germline V and J ends were trimmed by 3 bases and 2 bases, with 13 bases remaining between them.

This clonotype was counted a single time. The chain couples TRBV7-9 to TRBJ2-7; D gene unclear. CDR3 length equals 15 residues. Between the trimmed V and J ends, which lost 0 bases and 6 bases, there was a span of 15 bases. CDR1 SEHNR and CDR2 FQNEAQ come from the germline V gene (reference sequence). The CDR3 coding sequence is TGTGCCAGCAGCTTAGCCGTCGCCAGTGGGGTCGAGCAGTACTTC. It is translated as CASSLAVASGVEQYF.

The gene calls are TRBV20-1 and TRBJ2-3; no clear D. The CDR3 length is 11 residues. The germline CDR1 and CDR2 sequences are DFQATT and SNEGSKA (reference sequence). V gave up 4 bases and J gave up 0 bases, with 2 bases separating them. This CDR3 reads CSAISTDTQYF. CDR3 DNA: TGCAGTGCTATAAGCACAGATACGCAGTATTTT.

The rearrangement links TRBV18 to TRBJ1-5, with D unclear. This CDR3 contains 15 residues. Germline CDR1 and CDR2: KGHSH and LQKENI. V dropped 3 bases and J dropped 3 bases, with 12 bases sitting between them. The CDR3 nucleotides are TGTGCCAGCTCACCGATAGGTCACGCCAATCAGCCCCAGCATTTT. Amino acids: CASSPIGHANQPQHF.

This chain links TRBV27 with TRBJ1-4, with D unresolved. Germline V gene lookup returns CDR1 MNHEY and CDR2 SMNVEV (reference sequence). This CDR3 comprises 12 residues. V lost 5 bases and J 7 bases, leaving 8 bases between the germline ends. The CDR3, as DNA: TGTGCCAGCAGTCCCAGCCCTGAAAAACTGTTTTTT. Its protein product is CASSPSPEKLFF.

The chain's CDR3 is CASTRDNSNQPQHF. The CDR3 DNA is TGTGCCAGCACCCGTGATAATAGCAATCAGCCCCAGCATTTT. This chain links TRBV12-3 or TRBV12-4 with TRBJ1-5; D call uncertain. Trimming left V 7 bases short and J 0 bases short, with 10 bases between. This CDR3 contains 14 residues.

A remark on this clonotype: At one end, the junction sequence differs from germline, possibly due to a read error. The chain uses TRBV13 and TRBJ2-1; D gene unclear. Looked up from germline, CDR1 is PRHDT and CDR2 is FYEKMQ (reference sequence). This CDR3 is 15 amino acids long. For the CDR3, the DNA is TGTGCCAGCAGCTTGGGTAGCAGCCCCTACAATGGGCAGTTCTTC. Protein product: CASSLGSSPYNGQFF.

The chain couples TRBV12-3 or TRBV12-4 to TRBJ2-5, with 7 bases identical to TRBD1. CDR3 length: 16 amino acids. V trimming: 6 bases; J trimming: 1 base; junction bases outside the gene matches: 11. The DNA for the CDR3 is TGTGCCAGCAGGGACGATAATCGGACAGGCCAAGAGACCCAGTACTTC. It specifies CASRDDNRTGQETQYF.

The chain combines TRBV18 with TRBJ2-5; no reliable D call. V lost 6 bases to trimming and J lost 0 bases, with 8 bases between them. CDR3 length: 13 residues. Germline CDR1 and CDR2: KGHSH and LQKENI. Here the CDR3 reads CASSRSDQETQYF. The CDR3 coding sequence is TGTGCCAGCTCGCGGTCAGACCAAGAGACCCAGTACTTC.

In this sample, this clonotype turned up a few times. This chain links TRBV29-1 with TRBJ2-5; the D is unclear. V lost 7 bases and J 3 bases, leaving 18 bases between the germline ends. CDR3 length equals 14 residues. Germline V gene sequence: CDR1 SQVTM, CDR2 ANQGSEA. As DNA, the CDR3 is TGCAGCGGAACGTTGGTCCTGGGGAAAGAGACCCAGTACTTC. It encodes CSGTLVLGKETQYF. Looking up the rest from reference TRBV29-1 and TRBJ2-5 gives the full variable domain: SAVISQKPSRDICQRGTSLTIQCQVDSQVTMMFWYRQQPGQSLTLIATANQGSEATYESGFVIDKFPISRPNLTFSTLTVSNMSPEDSSIYLCSGTLVLGKETQYFGPGTRLLVL.

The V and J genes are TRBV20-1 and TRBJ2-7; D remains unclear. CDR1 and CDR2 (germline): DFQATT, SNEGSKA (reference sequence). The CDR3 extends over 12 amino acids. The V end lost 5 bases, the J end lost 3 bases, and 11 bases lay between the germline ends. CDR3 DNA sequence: TGCAGTGCTCTCCTAGGCCGCTACGAGCAGTACTTC. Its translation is CSALLGRYEQYF.

The CDR3 spells CASSPGFNEQFF. CDR3 DNA: TGTGCCAGCAGCCCCGGGTTCAATGAGCAGTTCTTC. V usage is TRBV13 and J usage is TRBJ2-1; D gene uncertain. CDR3 size: 12 residues. Germline values: CDR1 PRHDT, CDR2 FYEKMQ (reference sequence). V was clipped by 5 bases and J by 6 bases, with 8 bases between them. The full variable domain, rest sourced from reference TRBV13 and TRBJ2-1, is AAGVIQSPRHLIKEKRETATLKCYPIPRHDTVYWYQQGPGQDPQFLISFYEKMQSDKGSIPDRFSAQQFSDYHSELNMSSLELGDSALYFCASSPGFNEQFFGPGTRLTVL.

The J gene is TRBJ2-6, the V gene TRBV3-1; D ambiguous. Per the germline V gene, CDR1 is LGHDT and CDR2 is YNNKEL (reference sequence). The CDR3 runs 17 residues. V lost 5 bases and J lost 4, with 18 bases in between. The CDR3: CASSDWDSLDGANVLTF. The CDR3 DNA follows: TGTGCCAGCAGCGACTGGGATTCCCTGGACGGGGCCAACGTCCTGACTTTC. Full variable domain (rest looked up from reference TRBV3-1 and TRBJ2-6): DTAVSQTPKYLVTQMGNDKSIKCEQNLGHDTMYWYKQDSKKFLKIMFSYNNKELIINETVPNRFSPKSPDKAHLNLHINSLELGDSAVYFCASSDWDSLDGANVLTFGAGSRLTVL.

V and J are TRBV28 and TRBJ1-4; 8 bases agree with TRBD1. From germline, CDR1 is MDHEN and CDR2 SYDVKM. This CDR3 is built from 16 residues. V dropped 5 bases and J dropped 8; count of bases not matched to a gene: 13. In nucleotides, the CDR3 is TGTGCCAGCAGTCCCCTCGAGCAGGGGGCGGAAGAAAAACTGTTTTTT. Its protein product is CASSPLEQGAEEKLFF.

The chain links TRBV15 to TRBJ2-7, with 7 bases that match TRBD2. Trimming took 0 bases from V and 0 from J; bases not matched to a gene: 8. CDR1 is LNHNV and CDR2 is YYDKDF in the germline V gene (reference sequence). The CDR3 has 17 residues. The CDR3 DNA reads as TGTGCCACCAGCAGAGATCTTGGACTAGAACGCTCCTACGAGCAGTACTTC. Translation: CATSRDLGLERSYEQYF.

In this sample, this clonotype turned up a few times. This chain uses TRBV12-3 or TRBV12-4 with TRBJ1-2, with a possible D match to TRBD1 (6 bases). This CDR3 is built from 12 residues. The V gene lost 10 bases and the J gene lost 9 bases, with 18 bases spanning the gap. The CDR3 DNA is TGTGCCAACACGGTCGGGGGCAGGAGCTACACCTTC. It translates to CANTVGGRSYTF.

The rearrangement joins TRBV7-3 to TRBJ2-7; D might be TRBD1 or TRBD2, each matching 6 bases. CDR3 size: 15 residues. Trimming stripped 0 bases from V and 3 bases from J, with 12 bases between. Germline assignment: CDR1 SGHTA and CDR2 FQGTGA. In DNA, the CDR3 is TGTGCCAGCAGCTTAACCCCCAGGGGAGGCTACGAGCAGTACTTC. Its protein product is CASSLTPRGGYEQYF. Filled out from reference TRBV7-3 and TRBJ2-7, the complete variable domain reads GAGVSQTPSNKVTEKGKYVELRCDPISGHTALYWYRQSLGQGPEFLIYFQGTGAADDSGLPNDRFFAVRPEGSVSTLKIQRTERGDSAVYLCASSLTPRGGYEQYFGPGTRLTVT.

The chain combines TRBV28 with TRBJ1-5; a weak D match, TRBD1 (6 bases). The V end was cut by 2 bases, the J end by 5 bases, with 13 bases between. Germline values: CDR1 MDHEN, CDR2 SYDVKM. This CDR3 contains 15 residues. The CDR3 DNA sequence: TGTGCCAGCAGTTTAACCGGGGGCTATTATCAGCCCCAGCATTTT. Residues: CASSLTGGYYQPQHF.